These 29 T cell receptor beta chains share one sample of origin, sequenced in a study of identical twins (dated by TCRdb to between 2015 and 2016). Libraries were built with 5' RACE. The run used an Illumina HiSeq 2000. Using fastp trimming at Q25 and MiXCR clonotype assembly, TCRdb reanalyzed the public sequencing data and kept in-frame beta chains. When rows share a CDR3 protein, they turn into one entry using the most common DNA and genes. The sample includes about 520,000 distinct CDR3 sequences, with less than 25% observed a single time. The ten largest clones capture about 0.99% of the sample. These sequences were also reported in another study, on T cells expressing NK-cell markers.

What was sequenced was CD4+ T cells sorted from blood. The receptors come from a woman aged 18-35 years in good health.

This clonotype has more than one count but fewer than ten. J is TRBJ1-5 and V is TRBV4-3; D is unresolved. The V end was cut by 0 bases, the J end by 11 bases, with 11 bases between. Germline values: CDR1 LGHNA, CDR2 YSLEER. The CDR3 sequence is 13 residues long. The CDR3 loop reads CASSQDRGAAQHF. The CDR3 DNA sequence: TGCGCCAGCAGCCAAGATAGAGGAGCGGCCCAGCATTTT.

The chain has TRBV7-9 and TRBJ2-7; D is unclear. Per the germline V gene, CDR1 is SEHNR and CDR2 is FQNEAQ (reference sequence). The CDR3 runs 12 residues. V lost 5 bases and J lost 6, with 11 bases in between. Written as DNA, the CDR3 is TGTGCCAGCAGCCGAGACTCTACCGAGCAGTACTTC. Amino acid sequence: CASSRDSTEQYF.

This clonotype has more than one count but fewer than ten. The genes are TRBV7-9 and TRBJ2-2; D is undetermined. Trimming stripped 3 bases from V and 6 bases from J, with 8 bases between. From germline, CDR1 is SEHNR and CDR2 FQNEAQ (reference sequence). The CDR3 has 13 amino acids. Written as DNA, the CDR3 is TGTGCCAGCAGCTTTAGGTCGGCCGGGGAGCTGTTTTTT. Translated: CASSFRSAGELFF.

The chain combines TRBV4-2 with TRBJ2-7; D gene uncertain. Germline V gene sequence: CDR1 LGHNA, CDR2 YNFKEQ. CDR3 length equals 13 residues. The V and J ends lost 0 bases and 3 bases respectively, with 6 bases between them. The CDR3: CASSQDGFYEQYF. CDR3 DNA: TGTGCCAGCAGCCAAGACGGATTCTACGAGCAGTACTTC.

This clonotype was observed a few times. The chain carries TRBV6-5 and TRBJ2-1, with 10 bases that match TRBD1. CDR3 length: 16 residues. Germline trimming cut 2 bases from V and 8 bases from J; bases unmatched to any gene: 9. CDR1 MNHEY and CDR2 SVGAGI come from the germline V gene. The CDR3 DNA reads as TGTGCCAGCAGTTACACCGGGACAGGGGTCGGGTATGAGCAGTTCTTC. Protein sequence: CASSYTGTGVGYEQFF.

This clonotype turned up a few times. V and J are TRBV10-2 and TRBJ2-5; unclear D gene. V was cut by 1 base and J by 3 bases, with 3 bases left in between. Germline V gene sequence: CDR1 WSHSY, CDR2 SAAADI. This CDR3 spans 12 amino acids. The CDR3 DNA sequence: TGCGCCAGCAGTGAGTTGGAAGAGACCCAGTACTTC. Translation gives CASSELEETQYF.

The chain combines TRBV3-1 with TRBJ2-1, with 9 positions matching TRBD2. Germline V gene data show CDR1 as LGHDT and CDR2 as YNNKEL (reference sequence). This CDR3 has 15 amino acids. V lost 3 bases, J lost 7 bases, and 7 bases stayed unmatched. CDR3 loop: CASSQRGGGLNEQFF. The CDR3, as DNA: TGTGCCAGCAGCCAGCGGGGGGGAGGTTTGAATGAGCAGTTCTTC.

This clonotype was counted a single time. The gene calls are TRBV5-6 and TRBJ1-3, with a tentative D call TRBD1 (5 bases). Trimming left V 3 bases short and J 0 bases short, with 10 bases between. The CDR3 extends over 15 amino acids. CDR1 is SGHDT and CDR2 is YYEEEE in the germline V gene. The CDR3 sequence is CASSSGPISGNTIYF. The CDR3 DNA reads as TGTGCCAGCAGCTCGGGACCCATCTCTGGAAACACCATATATTTT. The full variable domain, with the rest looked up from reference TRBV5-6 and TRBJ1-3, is DAGVTQSPTHLIKTRGQQVTLRCSPKSGHDTVSWYQQALGQGPQFIFQYYEEEERQRGNFPDRFSGHQFPNYSSELNVNALLLGDSALYLCASSSGPISGNTIYFGEGSWLTVV.

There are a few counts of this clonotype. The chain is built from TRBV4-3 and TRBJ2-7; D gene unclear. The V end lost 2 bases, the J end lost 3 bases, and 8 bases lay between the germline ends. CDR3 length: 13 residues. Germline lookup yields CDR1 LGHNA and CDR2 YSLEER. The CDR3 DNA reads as TGCGCCAGCAGCCAACGATCCAGCTACGAGCAGTACTTC. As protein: CASSQRSSYEQYF.

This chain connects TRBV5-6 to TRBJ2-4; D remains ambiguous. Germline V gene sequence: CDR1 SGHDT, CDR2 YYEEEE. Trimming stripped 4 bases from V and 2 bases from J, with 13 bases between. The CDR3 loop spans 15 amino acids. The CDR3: CASSISGLTKNIQYF. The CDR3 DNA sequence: TGTGCCAGCAGCATATCCGGGTTAACCAAAAACATTCAGTACTTC.

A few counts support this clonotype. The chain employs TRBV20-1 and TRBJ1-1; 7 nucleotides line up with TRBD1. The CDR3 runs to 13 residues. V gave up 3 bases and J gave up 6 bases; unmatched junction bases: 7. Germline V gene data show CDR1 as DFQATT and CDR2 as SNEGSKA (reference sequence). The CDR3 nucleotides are TGCAGTGCTAGGAGTACAGGGGCCGCTGAAGCTTTCTTT. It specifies CSARSTGAAEAFF.

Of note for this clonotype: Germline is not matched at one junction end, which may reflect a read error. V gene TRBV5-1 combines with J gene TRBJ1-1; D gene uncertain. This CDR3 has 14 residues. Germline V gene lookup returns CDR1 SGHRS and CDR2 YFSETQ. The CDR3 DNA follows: TGCGCCAGCTCCCGAGACACTGGGAACGCTGAAGCTTTCTTT. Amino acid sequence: CASSRDTGNAEAFF. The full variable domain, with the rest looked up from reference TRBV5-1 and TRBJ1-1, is KAGVTQTPRYLIKTRGQQVTLSCSPISGHRSVSWYQQTPGQGLQFLFEYFSETQRNKGNFPGRFSGRQFSNSRSEMNVSTLELGDSALYLCASSRDTGNAEAFFGQGTRLTVV.

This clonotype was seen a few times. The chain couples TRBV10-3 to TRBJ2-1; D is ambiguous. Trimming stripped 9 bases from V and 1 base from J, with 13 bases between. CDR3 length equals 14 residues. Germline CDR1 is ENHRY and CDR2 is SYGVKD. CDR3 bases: TGTGCCATATCAGGTGACCCTTCCTACAATGAGCAGTTCTTC. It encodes CAISGDPSYNEQFF.

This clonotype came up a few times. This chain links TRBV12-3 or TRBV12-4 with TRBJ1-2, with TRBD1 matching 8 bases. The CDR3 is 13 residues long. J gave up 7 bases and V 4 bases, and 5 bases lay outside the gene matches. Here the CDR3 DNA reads TGTGCCAGCAGTTCCTGGACAGGGTCTGGCTACACCTTC. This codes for CASSSWTGSGYTF.

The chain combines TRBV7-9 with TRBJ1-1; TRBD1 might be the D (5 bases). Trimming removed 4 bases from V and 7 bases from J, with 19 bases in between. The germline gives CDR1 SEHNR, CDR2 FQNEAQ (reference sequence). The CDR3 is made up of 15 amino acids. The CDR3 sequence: CASSSSTGTRGEAFF. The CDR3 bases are TGTGCCAGCAGCTCCTCCACAGGTACCCGTGGTGAAGCTTTCTTT.

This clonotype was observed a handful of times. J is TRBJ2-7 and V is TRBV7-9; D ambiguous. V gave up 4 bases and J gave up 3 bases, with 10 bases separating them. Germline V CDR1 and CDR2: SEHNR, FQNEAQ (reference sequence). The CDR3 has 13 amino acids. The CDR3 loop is CASSYPVGYEQYF. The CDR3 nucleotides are TGTGCCAGCAGCTACCCGGTAGGCTACGAGCAGTACTTC.

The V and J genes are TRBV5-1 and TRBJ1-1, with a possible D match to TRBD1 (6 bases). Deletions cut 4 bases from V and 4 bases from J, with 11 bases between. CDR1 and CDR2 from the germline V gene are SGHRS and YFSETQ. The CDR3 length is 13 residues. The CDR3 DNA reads TGCGCCAGCAGCAACACAGGGTTCACTGAAGCTTTCTTT. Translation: CASSNTGFTEAFF.

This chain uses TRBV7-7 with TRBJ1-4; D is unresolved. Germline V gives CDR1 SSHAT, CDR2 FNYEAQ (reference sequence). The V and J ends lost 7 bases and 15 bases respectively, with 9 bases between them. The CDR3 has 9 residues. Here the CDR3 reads CASKVILFF. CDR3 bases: TGTGCCAGCAAAGTAATCTTGTTTTTT.

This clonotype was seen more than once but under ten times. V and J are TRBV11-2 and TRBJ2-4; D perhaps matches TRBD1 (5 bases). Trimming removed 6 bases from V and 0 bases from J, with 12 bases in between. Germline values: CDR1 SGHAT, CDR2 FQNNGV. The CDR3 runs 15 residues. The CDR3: CASRPTGIAKNIQYF. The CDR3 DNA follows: TGTGCCAGCAGACCAACAGGAATAGCCAAAAACATTCAGTACTTC.

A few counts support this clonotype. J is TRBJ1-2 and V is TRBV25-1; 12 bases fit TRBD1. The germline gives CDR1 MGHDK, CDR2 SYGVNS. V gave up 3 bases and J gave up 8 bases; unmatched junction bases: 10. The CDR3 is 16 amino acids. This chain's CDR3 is CASSEVGTGGVKGYTF. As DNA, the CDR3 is TGTGCCAGCAGTGAGGTTGGGACAGGGGGCGTAAAGGGCTACACCTTC.

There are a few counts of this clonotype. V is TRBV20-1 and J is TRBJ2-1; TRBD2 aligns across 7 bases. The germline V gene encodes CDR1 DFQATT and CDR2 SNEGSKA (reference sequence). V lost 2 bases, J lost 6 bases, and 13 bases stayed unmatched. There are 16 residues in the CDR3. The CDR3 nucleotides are TGCAGTGCTAGAAGACCTGGCGGGAGCGGTATCAATGAGCAGTTCTTC. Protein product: CSARRPGGSGINEQFF.

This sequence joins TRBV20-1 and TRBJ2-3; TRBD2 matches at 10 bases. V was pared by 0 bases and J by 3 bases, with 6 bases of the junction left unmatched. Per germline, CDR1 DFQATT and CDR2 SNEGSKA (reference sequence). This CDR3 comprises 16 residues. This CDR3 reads CSARDPLAGETDTQYF. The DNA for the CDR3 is TGCAGTGCTAGAGATCCCCTAGCGGGAGAAACAGATACGCAGTATTTT.

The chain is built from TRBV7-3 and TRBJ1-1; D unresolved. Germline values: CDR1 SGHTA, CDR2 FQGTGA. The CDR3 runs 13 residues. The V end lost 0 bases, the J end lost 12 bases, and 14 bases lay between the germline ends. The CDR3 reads CASSLTGVGETFF. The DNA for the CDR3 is TGTGCCAGCAGCTTAACAGGAGTTGGGGAGACTTTCTTT.

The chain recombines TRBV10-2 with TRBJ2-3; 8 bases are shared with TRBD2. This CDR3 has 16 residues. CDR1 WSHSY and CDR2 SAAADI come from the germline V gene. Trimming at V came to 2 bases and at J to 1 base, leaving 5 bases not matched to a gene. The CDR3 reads CASSERRAGGTDTQYF. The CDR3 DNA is TGCGCCAGCAGTGAGCGCCGAGCGGGGGGCACAGATACGCAGTATTTT.

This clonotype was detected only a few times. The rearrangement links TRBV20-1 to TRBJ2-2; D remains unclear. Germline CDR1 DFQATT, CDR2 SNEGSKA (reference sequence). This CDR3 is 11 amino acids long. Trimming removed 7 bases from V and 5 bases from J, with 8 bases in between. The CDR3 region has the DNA TGCAGTGGCTCAGTAACCGGGGAGCTGTTTTTT. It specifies CSGSVTGELFF.

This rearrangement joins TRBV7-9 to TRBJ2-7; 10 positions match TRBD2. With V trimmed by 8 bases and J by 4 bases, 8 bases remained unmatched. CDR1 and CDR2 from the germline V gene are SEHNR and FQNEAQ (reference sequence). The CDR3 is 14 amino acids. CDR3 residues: CASGSSGRRYEQYF. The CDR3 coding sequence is TGTGCCAGCGGGTCTAGCGGGAGAAGGTACGAGCAGTACTTC. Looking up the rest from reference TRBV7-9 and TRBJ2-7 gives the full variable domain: DTGVSQNPRHKITKRGQNVTFRCDPISEHNRLYWYRQTLGQGPEFLTYFQNEAQLEKSRLLSDRFSAERPKGSFSTLEIQRTEQGDSAMYLCASGSSGRRYEQYFGPGTRLTVT.

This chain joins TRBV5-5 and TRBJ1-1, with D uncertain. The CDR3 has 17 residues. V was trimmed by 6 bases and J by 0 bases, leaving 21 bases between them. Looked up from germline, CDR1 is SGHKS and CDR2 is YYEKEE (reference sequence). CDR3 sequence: CASTPAASRAMNTEAFF. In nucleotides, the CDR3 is TGTGCCAGCACCCCGGCGGCGTCGCGGGCCATGAACACTGAAGCTTTCTTT.

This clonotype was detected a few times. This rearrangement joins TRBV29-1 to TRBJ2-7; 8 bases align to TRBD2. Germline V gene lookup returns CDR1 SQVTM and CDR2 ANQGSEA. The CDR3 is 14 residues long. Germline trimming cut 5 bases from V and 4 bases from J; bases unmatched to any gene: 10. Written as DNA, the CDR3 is TGCAGCGTTAAAGCAGGGACTAGTAGTTACGAGCAGTACTTC. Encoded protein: CSVKAGTSSYEQYF.

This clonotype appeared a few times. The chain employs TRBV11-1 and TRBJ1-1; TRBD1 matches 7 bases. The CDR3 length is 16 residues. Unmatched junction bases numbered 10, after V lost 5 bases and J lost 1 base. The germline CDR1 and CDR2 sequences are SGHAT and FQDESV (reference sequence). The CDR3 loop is CASSRIGTAKNTEAFF. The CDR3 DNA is TGTGCCAGCAGCCGAATCGGGACAGCTAAGAACACTGAAGCTTTCTTT. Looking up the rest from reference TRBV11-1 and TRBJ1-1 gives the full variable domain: EAEVAQSPRYKITEKSQAVAFWCDPISGHATLYWYRQILGQGPELLVQFQDESVVDDSQLPKDRFSAERLKGVDSTLKIQPAELGDSAMYLCASSRIGTAKNTEAFFGQGTRLTVV.